This TCR beta chain was sequenced in a study of blood T cell repertoires in COVID-19. Study as a whole: COVID-19 samples from acute and convalescent phases originated in the United States, Italy and Spain. The analysed material was cDNA or gDNA that came from T cells, B-cell-depleted T cells, or PBMCs.

Enrolled through a virtual design, the participants were between roughly 18 and 90 years of age and came from under 30 US areas. Here immunoSEQ multiplex PCR was the method, and the copy in TCRdb shows in-frame clones only, minus some. The sample lists around 240,000 clones; roughly 83% were seen once. The junction had 8 bases not matched to a gene; V was cut back by 8 bases and J by 6 bases. This CDR3 comprises 13 residues. The receptor was isolated from a woman aged 45-65 years who had recovered from COVID-19. The rearrangement uses TRBV12-3 or TRBV12-4 and TRBJ1-2, with 8 bases that match TRBD1. Sequencing was performed on PBMCs or T cells enriched from blood (not recorded which). In DNA form, the CDR3 reads TGTGCCAGCCGGACAGGGTGGTTTGATGGCTACACCTTC. Translating gives CASRTGWFDGYTF.